The 30 T cell receptor beta chains below come from one sample, sequenced in a study of blood T cells in healthy people across ages (dated by TCRdb to 2013 to 2016). Library method: 5' RACE. A second PCR of roughly 7 to 12 cycles was performed with a sample-barcoded 5' primer and a J-beta primer mix. TCRdb reprocessing: public reads trimmed at Q25 with fastp, clones called with MiXCR, in-frame beta chains kept. Every distinct CDR3 protein forms one entry, paired with its most common genes and DNA. For this sample there are 1.8 million or so distinct CDR3 sequences; around 42% appear just once. Roughly 23% of the sample belongs to the ten largest clones. Sample: blood. These receptors all come from a human donor in good health.

About this clonotype itself: At one of its ends the junction is not consistent with the germline gene, which may arise from a read error. The rearrangement uses TRBV9 and TRBJ2-1; the D gene is possibly TRBD1 (5 bases). From germline, CDR1 is SGDLS and CDR2 YYNGEE. The CDR3 contains 13 residues. The CDR3 DNA reads as TGTGCCAGCACCCTAGACAGATACAGTGAGCAGTTCTTC. It encodes CASTLDRYSEQFF.

The chain combines TRBV5-1 with TRBJ1-1; D remains ambiguous. The germline V gene encodes CDR1 SGHRS and CDR2 YFSETQ. V gave up 5 bases and J gave up 8 bases, with 16 bases separating them. The CDR3 contains 13 residues. Here the CDR3 DNA reads TGCGCCAGCAGTCTGGCGGGGAACTTCGAAGCTTTCTTT. Its translation is CASSLAGNFEAFF.

The gene calls are TRBV2 and TRBJ2-1; D call uncertain. The V gene lost 9 bases and the J gene lost 9 bases, with 12 bases spanning the gap. There are 11 residues in the CDR3. Germline V gene sequence: CDR1 SNHLY, CDR2 FYNNEI. DNA for the CDR3: TGTGCCAGTTTTCTGGGGATTGAGCAGTTCTTC. This translates into CASFLGIEQFF.

The gene calls are TRBV7-3 and TRBJ2-3, with D unresolved. This CDR3 comprises 14 residues. The V gene's germline CDR1 is SGHTA and CDR2 FQGTGA. V was pared by 2 bases and J by 2 bases, with 8 bases between. The CDR3 region is CASSLDENTDTQYF. The DNA for the CDR3 is TGTGCCAGCAGCTTAGACGAGAACACAGATACGCAGTATTTT.

This clonotype was seen ten or more times. The V and J genes are TRBV5-1 and TRBJ2-1, with D tentatively TRBD1 (6 bases). Trimming removed 0 bases from V and 4 bases from J, with 11 bases in between. Germline-derived CDR1 and CDR2 are SGHRS and YFSETQ. The CDR3 runs to 15 residues. CDR3 in amino acids: CASSLGQALYNEQFF. The CDR3 nucleotides are TGCGCCAGCAGCTTGGGACAGGCGCTATACAATGAGCAGTTCTTC. Using reference TRBV5-1 and TRBJ2-1 for the parts outside the CDR3, the full variable domain is KAGVTQTPRYLIKTRGQQVTLSCSPISGHRSVSWYQQTPGQGLQFLFEYFSETQRNKGNFPGRFSGRQFSNSRSEMNVSTLELGDSALYLCASSLGQALYNEQFFGPGTRLTVL.

As DNA, the CDR3 is TGTGCCAGCAGCCTCGGGACAGGGTCACACGAGCAGTACTTC. Protein product: CASSLGTGSHEQYF. This chain joins TRBV3-1 and TRBJ2-7; 9 positions agree with TRBD1. Germline V gene lookup returns CDR1 LGHDT and CDR2 YNNKEL (reference sequence). This CDR3 contains 14 residues. Losses at the gene ends were 4 bases for V and 5 bases for J; bases not matched to a gene: 6.

This clonotype was counted a few times. This sequence joins TRBV4-3 and TRBJ2-3, with D hard to call. The germline V and J ends were trimmed by 0 bases and 6 bases, with 19 bases remaining between them. Germline assignment: CDR1 LGHNA and CDR2 YSLEER. The CDR3 has 17 residues. The CDR3 loop is CASSQDPLMPTVDTQYF. The CDR3 nucleotides are TGCGCCAGCAGCCAAGATCCTCTTATGCCCACCGTGGATACGCAGTATTTT.

V usage is TRBV6-2 or TRBV6-3 and J usage is TRBJ2-1; 7 nucleotides line up with TRBD1. V lost 6 bases and J lost 1; bases outside the gene matches: 15. The V gene's germline CDR1 is MNHEY and CDR2 SVGEGT. The CDR3 runs 18 residues. CDR3 nucleotides: TGTGCCAGCAGAGACCGGGATCTCGACAGGGTTTCCTACAATGAGCAGTTCTTC. Translated: CASRDRDLDRVSYNEQFF.

The chain combines TRBV2 with TRBJ2-1; D not resolved. From germline, CDR1 is SNHLY and CDR2 FYNNEI. The V end was cut by 8 bases, the J end by 8 bases, with 22 bases between. The CDR3 covers 15 residues. The CDR3: CASRQGRPVDHEQFF. CDR3 bases: TGTGCCAGCCGACAAGGGCGGCCCGTCGACCATGAGCAGTTCTTC.

This chain links TRBV6-5 with TRBJ2-5; unclear D gene. V gave up 6 bases and J gave up 2 bases, with 13 bases separating them. The CDR3 runs to 14 residues. Germline CDR1 reads MNHEY; CDR2 reads SVGAGI. CDR3 loop: CASRPTGRQETQYF. The CDR3 DNA follows: TGTGCCAGCAGACCTACGGGCAGACAAGAGACCCAGTACTTC.

The chain combines TRBV14 with TRBJ2-5, with D unclear. V lost 1 base and J 5 bases, leaving 8 bases between the germline ends. The CDR3 totals 13 residues. Germline V CDR1 and CDR2: SGHDN, FVKESK. CDR3 in amino acids: CASSQVTGETQYF. In nucleotides, the CDR3 is TGTGCCAGCAGCCAAGTAACCGGGGAGACCCAGTACTTC.

This clonotype occurred a few times. This could be a read error, since a much larger clone is one nucleotide away. The chain carries TRBV7-9 and TRBJ2-5, with D perhaps matching TRBD1 or TRBD2 (6 bases each). Judging by the DNA end, TRBJ2-1 fits better; the J call may be wrong. CDR1 is SEHNR and CDR2 is FQNEAQ in the germline V gene (reference sequence). The CDR3 is 14 residues long. The CDR3 sequence is CASSSPGAQETQFF. In DNA form, the CDR3 reads TGTGCCAGCAGCTCCCCGGGGGCTCAAGAGACCCAGTTCTTC.

This sequence joins TRBV11-2 and TRBJ2-6; a weak D match, TRBD1 (7 bases). In germline, CDR1 is SGHAT, CDR2 FQNNGV. V shed 4 bases and J shed 0 bases, with 16 bases lying between them. This CDR3 spans 18 amino acids. CDR3 sequence (DNA): TGTGCCAGCAGCTCACCGGGGGACAGCAGCTCTGGGGCCAACGTCCTGACTTTC. It codes for CASSSPGDSSSGANVLTF. The full variable domain, completed using reference TRBV11-2 and TRBJ2-6, is EAGVAQSPRYKIIEKRQSVAFWCNPISGHATLYWYQQILGQGPKLLIQFQNNGVVDDSQLPKDRFSAERLKGVDSTLKIQPAKLEDSAVYLCASSSPGDSSSGANVLTFGAGSRLTVL.

This clonotype turned up a few times. The genes are TRBV15 and TRBJ1-2; 8 bases line up with TRBD1. This CDR3 has 15 amino acids. The J segment lost 7 bases and the V segment lost 5 bases, leaving 12 bases of the junction unmatched. Germline V gene sequence: CDR1 LNHNV, CDR2 YYDKDF (reference sequence). The DNA for the CDR3 is TGTGCCACCAGCCGATCTCAGGGGGCGCAGGGTGGCTACACCTTC. Its protein is CATSRSQGAQGGYTF.

V and J are TRBV5-6 and TRBJ1-3, with 8 nucleotides matching TRBD1. Germline CDR1 reads SGHDT; CDR2 reads YYEEEE. CDR3 length equals 15 residues. V shed 2 bases and J 5 bases; nucleotides not matched to a gene: 6. Here the CDR3 reads CASSFFGQGRNTIYF. The CDR3 DNA follows: TGTGCCAGCAGCTTCTTTGGACAGGGACGAAACACCATATATTTT.

The CDR3 is CSAGDTRETQYF. CDR3 in DNA: TGCAGCGCAGGGGACACTCGGGAGACCCAGTACTTC. This chain joins TRBV29-1 and TRBJ2-5; a possible D gene is TRBD1 (6 bases). The V and J ends lost 7 bases and 5 bases respectively, with 14 bases between them. CDR1 is SQVTM, CDR2 ANQGSEA, per germline. The CDR3 extends over 12 amino acids.

Written as DNA, the CDR3 is TGTGCCAGCAGCTTAGGGACAGGGTGGAAAGAGACCCAGTACTTC. Amino acids: CASSLGTGWKETQYF. The J gene is TRBJ2-5, the V gene TRBV7-9, with TRBD1 identical over 8 bases. V lost 1 base, J lost 3 bases, and 4 bases stayed unmatched. The CDR3 consists of 15 residues. CDR1 SEHNR and CDR2 FQNEAQ come from the germline V gene (reference sequence).

This clonotype was detected only once. The chain combines TRBV7-2 with TRBJ2-5; D call uncertain. The V end lost 2 bases, the J end lost 4 bases, and 11 bases lay between the germline ends. Germline V gene sequence: CDR1 SGHTA, CDR2 FQGNSA. This CDR3 is built from 14 residues. The CDR3 sequence: CTSSLLQSGETQYF. The CDR3 nucleotides read TGTACCAGCAGCTTATTACAGAGTGGAGAGACCCAGTACTTC.

V and J are TRBV7-9 and TRBJ1-1; 8 nucleotides line up with TRBD1. Unmatched junction bases numbered 13, after V lost 1 base and J lost 3 bases. CDR1 is SEHNR and CDR2 is FQNEAQ in the germline V gene (reference sequence). This CDR3 is built from 18 residues. CDR3 DNA: TGTGCCAGCAGCTTAGACGAGAGCAGGGGGCAGCGGGACACTGAAGCTTTCTTT. Translated, it gives CASSLDESRGQRDTEAFF.

V gene TRBV12-3 or TRBV12-4 combines with J gene TRBJ2-5; 10 positions agree with TRBD1. The J call may not be correct, given that the DNA end is closer to TRBJ2-7. This CDR3 contains 16 residues. The CDR3 DNA reads as TGTGCCAGCAGCCTTATGCGGACAGGGGGGTGCGACGAGCAGTACTTC. It is translated as CASSLMRTGGCDEQYF.

A few counts support this clonotype. The V call is TRBV20-1, the J call TRBJ2-4, with D unresolved. The J call could be wrong; TRBJ2-7 is a better fit for the DNA end. Germline CDR1 reads DFQATT; CDR2 reads SNEGSKA (reference sequence). This CDR3 is built from 15 residues. CDR3 DNA: TGCAGTGCTAGAGATCCTTCGGGTGCCAACTACGAGCAGTACTTC. Amino acid sequence: CSARDPSGANYEQYF.

The table lists this clonotype with a few counts. The rearrangement links TRBV7-2 to TRBJ1-1; no reliable D call. The CDR3 loop spans 11 amino acids. The germline gives CDR1 SGHTA, CDR2 FQGNSA. Trimming removed 4 bases at V and 8 bases at J, with 8 bases between. The CDR3 protein is CASSSYREAFF. The DNA of the CDR3 is TGTGCCAGCAGCTCATACAGAGAAGCTTTCTTT.

The V gene is TRBV9, the J gene TRBJ2-7; the match to TRBD1 covers 10 bases. Looked up from germline, CDR1 is SGDLS and CDR2 is YYNGEE. V shed 10 bases, J shed 6 bases, and the junction held 22 bases outside the gene matches. The CDR3 is 17 residues long. CDR3 in amino acids: CALGSDERATGGCEQYF. The CDR3 nucleotides read TGTGCCCTTGGATCGGATGAGAGGGCGACAGGGGGCTGCGAGCAGTACTTC.

The genes are TRBV10-3 and TRBJ1-5; D is unclear. The CDR3 runs to 15 residues. The ends were cut back, 6 bases at V and 0 bases at J, with 12 bases in the middle. Germline V gene sequence: CDR1 ENHRY, CDR2 SYGVKD. The CDR3 protein is CAISEHIDSNQPQHF. CDR3 in DNA: TGTGCCATCAGCGAACATATTGATAGCAATCAGCCCCAGCATTTT.

The rearrangement joins TRBV4-3 to TRBJ1-5; the D is unclear. V lost 1 base to trimming and J lost 6 bases, with 7 bases between them. This CDR3 spans 13 amino acids. Germline lookup yields CDR1 LGHNA and CDR2 YSLEER. CDR3 residues: CASSQAASQPQHF. In DNA, the CDR3 is TGCGCCAGCAGCCAAGCGGCTAGTCAGCCCCAGCATTTT.

This clonotype has only a few counts. The chain has TRBV7-2 and TRBJ2-7; D call uncertain. Per germline, CDR1 SGHTA and CDR2 FQGNSA. CDR3 length equals 12 residues. Trimming took off 8 bases at V and 2 bases at J, with 10 bases between the two ends. The CDR3 coding sequence is TGTGCCAGCGCTTACGACCCCTACGAGCAGTACTTC. The encoded protein is CASAYDPYEQYF. Variable domain in full (rest from reference TRBV7-2 and TRBJ2-7): GAGVSQSPSNKVTEKGKDVELRCDPISGHTALYWYRQSLGQGLEFLIYFQGNSAPDKSGLPSDRFSAERTGGSVSTLTIQRTQQEDSAVYLCASAYDPYEQYFGPGTRLTVT.

This clonotype has just a few counts. V gene TRBV4-3 combines with J gene TRBJ2-5, with 7 bases aligning to TRBD2. The CDR3 loop spans 15 amino acids. Trimming took 0 bases from V and 5 from J; bases not matched to a gene: 6. Germline V gene sequence: CDR1 LGHNA, CDR2 YSLEER. The DNA for the CDR3 is TGCGCCAGCAGCCAAGATCAAGGGGAGGGTGAGACCCAGTACTTC. This translates into CASSQDQGEGETQYF.

This clonotype turned up a few times. V usage is TRBV12-3 or TRBV12-4 and J usage is TRBJ1-1; 9 bases are shared with TRBD1. V shed 6 bases and J 6 bases; nucleotides not matched to a gene: 5. This CDR3 region has 13 residues. The CDR3 loop reads CASRGTGWAEAFF. Written as DNA, the CDR3 is TGTGCCAGCAGAGGGACAGGGTGGGCTGAAGCTTTCTTT.

The rearrangement joins TRBV28 to TRBJ1-5; no firm D call. V lost 3 bases to trimming and J lost 6 bases, with 18 bases between them. The germline CDR1 and CDR2 sequences are MDHEN and SYDVKM. The CDR3 has 16 residues. CDR3 in DNA: TGTGCCAGCAGTTTCTTCCGCCTCCGACAAAGTCAGCCCCAGCATTTT. It encodes CASSFFRLRQSQPQHF.

The chain links TRBV9 to TRBJ2-1; TRBD1 agrees at 9 bases. With V trimmed by 0 bases and J by 10 bases, 11 bases remained unmatched. This CDR3 spans 16 amino acids. Germline V CDR1 and CDR2: SGDLS, YYNGEE. The CDR3 DNA sequence: TGTGCCAGCAGCGTAGTAGGGACAGGGAGAGGAGAGGAGCAGTTCTTC. This translates into CASSVVGTGRGEEQFF.